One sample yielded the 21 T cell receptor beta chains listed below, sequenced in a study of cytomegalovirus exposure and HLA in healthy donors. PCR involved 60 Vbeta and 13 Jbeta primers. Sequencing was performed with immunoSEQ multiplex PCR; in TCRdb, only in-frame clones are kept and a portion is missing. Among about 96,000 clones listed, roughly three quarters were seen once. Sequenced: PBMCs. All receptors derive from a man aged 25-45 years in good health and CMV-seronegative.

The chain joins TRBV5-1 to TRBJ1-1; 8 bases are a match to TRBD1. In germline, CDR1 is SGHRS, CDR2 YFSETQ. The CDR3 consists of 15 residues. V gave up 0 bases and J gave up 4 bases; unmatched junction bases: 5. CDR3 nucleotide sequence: TGCGCCAGCAGCTTGGCCAGGGACAGGCCCACTGAAGCTTTCTTT. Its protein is CASSLARDRPTEAFF.

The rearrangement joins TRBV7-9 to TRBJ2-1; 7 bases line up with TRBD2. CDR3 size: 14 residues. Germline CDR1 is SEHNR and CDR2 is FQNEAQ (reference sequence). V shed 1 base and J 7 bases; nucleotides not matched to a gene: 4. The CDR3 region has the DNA TGTGCCAGCAGCTTAGGGACTAGTGCAAATGAGCAGTTCTTC. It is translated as CASSLGTSANEQFF.

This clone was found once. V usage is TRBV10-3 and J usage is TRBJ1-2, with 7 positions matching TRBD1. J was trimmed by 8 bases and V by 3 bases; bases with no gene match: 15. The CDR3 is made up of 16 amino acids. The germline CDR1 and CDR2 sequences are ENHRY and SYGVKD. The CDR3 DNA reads TGTGCCATCAGTGACTTGCGGACAGGCCGAACGGGGGGCTACACCTTC. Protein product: CAISDLRTGRTGGYTF.

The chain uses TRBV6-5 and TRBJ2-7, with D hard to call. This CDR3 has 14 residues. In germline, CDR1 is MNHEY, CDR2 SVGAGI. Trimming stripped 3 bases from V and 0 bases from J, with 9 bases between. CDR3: CASSYTEYSYEQYF. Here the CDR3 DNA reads TGTGCCAGCAGTTATACGGAGTACTCCTACGAGCAGTACTTC.

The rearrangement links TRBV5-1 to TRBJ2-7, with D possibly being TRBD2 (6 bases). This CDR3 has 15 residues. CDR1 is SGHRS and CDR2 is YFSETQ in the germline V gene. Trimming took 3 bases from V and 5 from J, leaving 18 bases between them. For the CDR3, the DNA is TGCGCCAGCAGCTCAATAGCGGTATTTGGCGACGAGCAGTACTTC. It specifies CASSSIAVFGDEQYF.

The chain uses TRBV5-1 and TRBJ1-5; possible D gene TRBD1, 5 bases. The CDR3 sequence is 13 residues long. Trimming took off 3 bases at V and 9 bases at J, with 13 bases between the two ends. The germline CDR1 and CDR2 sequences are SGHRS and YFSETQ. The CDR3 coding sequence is TGCGCCAGCAGCTATTTATCCGGGGGGCCCCAGCATTTT. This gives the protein CASSYLSGGPQHF.

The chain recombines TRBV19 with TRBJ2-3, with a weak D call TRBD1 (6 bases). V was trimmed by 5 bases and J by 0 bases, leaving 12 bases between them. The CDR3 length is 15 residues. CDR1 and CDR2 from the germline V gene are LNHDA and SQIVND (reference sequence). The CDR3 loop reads CASSSGDTSTDTQYF. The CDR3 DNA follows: TGTGCCAGTAGTTCAGGGGATACTAGCACAGATACGCAGTATTTT.

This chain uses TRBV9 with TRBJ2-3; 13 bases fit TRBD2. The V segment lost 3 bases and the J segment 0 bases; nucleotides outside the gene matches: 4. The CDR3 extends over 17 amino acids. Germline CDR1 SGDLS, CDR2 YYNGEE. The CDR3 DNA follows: TGTGCCAGCAGCGGACTAGCGGGGGGTCTCAGCACAGATACGCAGTATTTT. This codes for CASSGLAGGLSTDTQYF. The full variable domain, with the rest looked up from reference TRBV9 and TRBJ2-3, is DSGVTQTPKHLITATGQRVTLRCSPRSGDLSVYWYQQSLDQGLQFLIQYYNGEERAKGNILERFSAQQFPDLHSELNLSSLELGDSALYFCASSGLAGGLSTDTQYFGPGTRLTVL.

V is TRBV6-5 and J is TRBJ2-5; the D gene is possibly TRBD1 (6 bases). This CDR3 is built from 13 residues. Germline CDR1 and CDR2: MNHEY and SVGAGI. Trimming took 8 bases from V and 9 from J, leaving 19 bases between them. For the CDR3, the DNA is TGTGCCAGCCGCCAGGGGCTTAGTTCGGCCCAGTACTTC. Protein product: CASRQGLSSAQYF.

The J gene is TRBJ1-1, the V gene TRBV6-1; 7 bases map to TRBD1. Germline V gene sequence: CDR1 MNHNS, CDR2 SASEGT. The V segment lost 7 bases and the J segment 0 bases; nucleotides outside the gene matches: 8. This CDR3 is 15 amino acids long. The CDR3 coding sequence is TGTGCCAGCACTCCCATCAGGGGGGTGAACACTGAAGCTTTCTTT. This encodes CASTPIRGVNTEAFF.

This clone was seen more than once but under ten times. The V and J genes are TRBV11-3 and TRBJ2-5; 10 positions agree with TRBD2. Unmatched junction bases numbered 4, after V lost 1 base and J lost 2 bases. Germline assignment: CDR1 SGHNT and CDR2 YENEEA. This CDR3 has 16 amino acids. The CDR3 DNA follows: TGTGCCAGCAGCTTAGGACGAGCGGGGGGGCAAGAGACCCAGTACTTC. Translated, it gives CASSLGRAGGQETQYF. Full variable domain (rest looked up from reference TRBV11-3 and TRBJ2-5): EAGVVQSPRYKIIEKKQPVAFWCNPISGHNTLYWYLQNLGQGPELLIRYENEEAVDDSQLPKDRFSAERLKGVDSTLKIQPAELGDSAVYLCASSLGRAGGQETQYFGPGTRLLVL.

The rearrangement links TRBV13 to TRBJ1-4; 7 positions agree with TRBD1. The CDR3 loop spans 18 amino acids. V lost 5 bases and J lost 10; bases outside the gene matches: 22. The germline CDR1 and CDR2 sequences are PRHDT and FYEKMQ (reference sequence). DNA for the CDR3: TGTGCCAGCAGCCGCTCCCCCCTACGGACAGGCGGATTTAGAAAACTGTTTTTT. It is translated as CASSRSPLRTGGFRKLFF.

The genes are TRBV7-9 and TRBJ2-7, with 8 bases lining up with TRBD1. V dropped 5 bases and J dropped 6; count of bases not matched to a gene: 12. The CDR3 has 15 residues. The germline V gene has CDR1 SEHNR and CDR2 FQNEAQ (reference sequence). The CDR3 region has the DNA TGTGCCAGCAGCCAGACAGGGGCGGTGTTGGCCGAGCAGTACTTC. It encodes CASSQTGAVLAEQYF.

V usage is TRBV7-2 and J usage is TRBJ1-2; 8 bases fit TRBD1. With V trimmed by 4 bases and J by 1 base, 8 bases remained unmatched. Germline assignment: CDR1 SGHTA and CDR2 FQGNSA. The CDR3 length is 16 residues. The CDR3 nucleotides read TGTGCCAGCAGCTCCACCCGGACAGGGCTTAACTATGGCTACACCTTC. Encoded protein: CASSSTRTGLNYGYTF.

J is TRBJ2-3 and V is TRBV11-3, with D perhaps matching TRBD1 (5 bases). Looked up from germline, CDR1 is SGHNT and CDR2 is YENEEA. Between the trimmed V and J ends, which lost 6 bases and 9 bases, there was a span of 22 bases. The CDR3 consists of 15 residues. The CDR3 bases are TGTGCCAGCAGTCCAGTAGGGGATTGGCCTCCCACGCAGTATTTT. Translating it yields CASSPVGDWPPTQYF.

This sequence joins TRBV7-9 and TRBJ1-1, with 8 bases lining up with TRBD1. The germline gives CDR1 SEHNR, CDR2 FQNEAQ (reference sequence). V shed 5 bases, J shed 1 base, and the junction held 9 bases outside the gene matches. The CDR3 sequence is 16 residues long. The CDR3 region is CASSPTRGLTNTEAFF. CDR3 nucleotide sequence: TGTGCCAGCAGCCCGACCAGGGGGCTGACGAACACTGAAGCTTTCTTT.

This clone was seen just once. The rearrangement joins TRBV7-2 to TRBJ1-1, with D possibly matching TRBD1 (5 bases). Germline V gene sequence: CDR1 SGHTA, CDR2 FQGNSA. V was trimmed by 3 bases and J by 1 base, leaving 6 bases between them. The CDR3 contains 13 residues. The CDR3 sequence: CASSFGGNTEAFF. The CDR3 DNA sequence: TGTGCCAGCAGCTTCGGGGGGAACACTGAAGCTTTCTTT. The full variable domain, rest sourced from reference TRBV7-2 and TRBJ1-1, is GAGVSQSPSNKVTEKGKDVELRCDPISGHTALYWYRQSLGQGLEFLIYFQGNSAPDKSGLPSDRFSAERTGGSVSTLTIQRTQQEDSAVYLCASSFGGNTEAFFGQGTRLTVV.

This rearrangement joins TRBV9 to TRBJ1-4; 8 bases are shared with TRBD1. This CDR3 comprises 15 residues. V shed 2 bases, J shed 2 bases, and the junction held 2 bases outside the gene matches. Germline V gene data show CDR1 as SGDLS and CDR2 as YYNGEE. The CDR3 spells CASSVGTGTNEKLFF. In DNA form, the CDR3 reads TGTGCCAGCAGCGTTGGGACAGGCACTAATGAAAAACTGTTTTTT.

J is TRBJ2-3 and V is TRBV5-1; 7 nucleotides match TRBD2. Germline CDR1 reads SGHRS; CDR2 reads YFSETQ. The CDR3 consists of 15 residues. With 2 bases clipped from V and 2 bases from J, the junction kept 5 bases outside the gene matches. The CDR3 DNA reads TGCGCCAGCAGCTTCCTTGGGGGGGACACAGATACGCAGTATTTT. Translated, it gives CASSFLGGDTDTQYF.

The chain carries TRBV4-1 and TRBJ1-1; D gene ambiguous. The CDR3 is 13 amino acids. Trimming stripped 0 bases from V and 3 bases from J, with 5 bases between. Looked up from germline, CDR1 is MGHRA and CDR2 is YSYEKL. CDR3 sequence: CASSQDPDTEAFF. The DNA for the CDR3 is TGCGCCAGCAGCCAAGATCCGGACACTGAAGCTTTCTTT.

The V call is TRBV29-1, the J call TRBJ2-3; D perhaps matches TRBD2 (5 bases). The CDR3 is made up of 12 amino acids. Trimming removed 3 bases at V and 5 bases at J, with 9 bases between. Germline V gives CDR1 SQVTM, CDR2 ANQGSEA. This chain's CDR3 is CSVEEVKDTQYF. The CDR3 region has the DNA TGCAGCGTTGAGGAGGTTAAAGATACGCAGTATTTT.